This entry describes one T cell receptor beta chain. Its antigen is currently not known. No per-base quality is available; no much larger clone lies one base away. CDR1 and CDR2 are read off the germline V gene (reference sequence) as GTSNPN and SVGIG. The CDR3 contains 14 residues, cysteine and phenylalanine counted. Of all the DNA, just the CDR3 is kept, 42 bases in frame from base 1. The V end loses 6 bases and the J end loses 0 bases, and a stretch of 14 bases separates them. The data are from a study of shared clonotypes between healthy human individuals (dated by TCRdb to 2020 to 2022). In terms of the full investigation: The cohort included a few men and a couple of women between 18 and 49 years of age. For each donor, CD4 naive and CD4 memory were each run on three plates, CD8 naive on two plates, and CD8 memory on one plate. Blood TCR repertoires of five healthy adults were deeply sequenced to estimate repertoire size and the extent of clonotype sharing between individuals. To increase sequencing depth and limit assay-specific biases, TCR repertoire library preparation and sequencing were carried out by different laboratories using diverse techniques. Per donor, leukapheresis produced somewhere between about 0.94 and 9 billion PBMCs.

General conclusions and limits of the study: Pairwise subsampling led to the expectation that sequencing depth would affect the degree of clonotype sharing among donors. Even with the large sequencing depth, rarefaction of the sorted-subset datasets indicated that sequencing was incomplete. Higher generation probabilities were observed for clonotypes shared by all four sorted-subset donors than for non-shared clonotypes. Because the study included a small number of donors, the genetic and exposure-history diversity represented was limited. Sampling was restricted to blood, and TCR repertoires in tissue are likely to differ from TCR repertoires in blood. About 4.5% of naive CD4, 3.5% of naive CD8, 2% to 2.5% of memory CD4, and around 0.4% of memory CD8 clonotypes were shared across a few donors. Naive subsets generally had larger estimated clonotype richness than memory subsets.

Using the deep immunoSEQ assay, TCR CDR3 regions were amplified from genomic DNA by multiplex PCR. Extracted genomic DNA from each cell subset was spread evenly across all wells of several immunoSEQ 96-well plates, with each plate serving as a replicate. Each replicate PCR for sorted subsets received approximately 200 ng genomic DNA, equal to about 30,000 T cell genomes. Purified libraries were measured with a Qubit 3.0 fluorometer, size-checked on a Bioanalyzer 2100, and measured again with the KAPA Library Quantification kit. Every immunoSEQ 96-well plate was sequenced on a dedicated single-read 150-cycle Illumina NextSeq 550 flow cell. Per the source publication's procedure: Because the immunoSEQ output held only junctional sequences and lacked quality scores, the filtering could not match the filtering applied to full-length reads. Sequences were annotated with PyIR, a Python wrapper for IgBLAST v1.9, and V/J genes and CDR3 were assigned using IMGT germline references. Reads with weak V/J assignments (E-value above 1e-6), missing CDR3, stop codons, out-of-frame junctions, or ambiguous translated residues were removed. A V3J clonotype was defined by an identical inferred V gene, J gene, and CDR3 amino acid sequence. Percentage overlap between repertoires was computed as shared unique clonotypes divided by the size of the smaller repertoire. RTK rarefaction, the Chao1 estimator, and Recon v2.1 estimates of unobserved clonotypes were used to assess repertoire richness. For all TCRbeta clonotypes obtained by the gDNA method from a handful of donors, generation probabilities were computed with OLGA. The table comes from immuneACCESS by way of TCRdb, which keeps in-frame sequences with V and J called. Part of the clones is missing from these tables; in studies checked, under half for an unresolved V gene and the rest for unknown reasons. V, J and clone size were drawn from that table, and D and trimming were deduced from the DNA. Counted in this sample were hundreds of thousands of clones; roughly 70% of them appeared once. The ten largest make up 1.7% of the sample.

Donors were healthy HIV-negative adults with no recently reported acute infections or vaccinations. Every donor was a Caucasian adult residing in Nashville, Tennessee, USA. CD4+ T cells were enriched by magnetic negative selection; naive cells were then positively selected on CD45RA, and the negative fraction formed the memory subset. After blood collection by leukapheresis, PBMCs were isolated using Ficoll-Histopaque density gradient centrifugation and then cryopreserved in the vapor phase of liquid nitrogen. Analytical flow cytometry was used to check the purity and quantity of each magnetically sorted T cell population. Each sorted fraction had its genomic DNA isolated and then quantified by UV absorbance on a Nanodrop 2000c.

Sequencing was performed on memory CD4+ T cells sorted from blood. The cell subset or site label, read with the paper, signifies: CD45RA-negative fraction. The origin of this receptor is a woman aged 30 to 39 in good health. The chain employs TRBV30 and TRBJ2-5; the D gene is not confidently resolved. The CDR3 loop reads CACQRTNYQETQYF. DNA sequence: TGTGCCTGTCAGCGAACCAATTACCAAGAGACCCAGTACTTC. The CDR3, completed at both ends by the reference TRBV30 and TRBJ2-5 genes, gives the full variable domain SQTIHQWPATLVQPVGSPLSLECTVEGTSNPNLYWYRQAAGRGLQLLFYSVGIGQISSEVPQNLSASRPQDRQFILSSKKLLLSDSGFYLCACQRTNYQETQYFGPGTRLLVL.